This TCR beta chain was documented in a study of blood T cell repertoires in COVID-19. Turning to the study itself: The origin of the acute and convalescent COVID-19 samples was the United States, Italy and Spain. PBMCs, B-cell-depleted T cells, or T cells provided the cDNA or gDNA that made up the material.

Original processing methods: Amplification of reference gene primers was used by the study to estimate nucleated cell counts. Generated by immunoSEQ multiplex PCR, the TCRdb table keeps only in-frame clones and is missing some. The V and J calls and clone size were taken over from that table, and D and trimming were inferred from the DNA. The sample shows about 210,000 clones, approximately 83% of them seen only once. Germline-derived CDR1 and CDR2 are SGDLS and YYNGEE. The ends were cut back, 0 bases at V and 3 bases at J, with 9 bases in the middle. This CDR3 comprises 15 residues. The material sequenced was peripheral blood. The sequence was collected from a middle-aged woman with active or convalescent COVID-19. The rearrangement links TRBV9 to TRBJ2-2; a weak D match, TRBD2 (5 bases). CDR3 sequence reads: CASSVEASHTGELFF. CDR3 coding DNA: TGTGCCAGCAGCGTAGAAGCTAGCCACACCGGGGAGCTGTTTTTT.